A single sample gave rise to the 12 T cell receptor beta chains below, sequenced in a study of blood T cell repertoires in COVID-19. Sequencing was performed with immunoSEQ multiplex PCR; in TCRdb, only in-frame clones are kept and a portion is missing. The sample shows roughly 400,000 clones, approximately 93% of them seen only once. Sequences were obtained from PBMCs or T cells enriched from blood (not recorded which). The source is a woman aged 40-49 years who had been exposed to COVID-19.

DNA of the CDR3: TGTGCCAGCCGCGTCCCAGGGAGGGAGCAGTACTTC. Translating gives CASRVPGREQYF. The chain uses TRBV27 and TRBJ2-7, with TRBD2 as a possible D gene (6 bases). V lost 8 bases, J lost 7 bases, and 15 bases lay in between. This CDR3 is 12 amino acids long. CDR1 MNHEY and CDR2 SMNVEV come from the germline V gene (reference sequence).

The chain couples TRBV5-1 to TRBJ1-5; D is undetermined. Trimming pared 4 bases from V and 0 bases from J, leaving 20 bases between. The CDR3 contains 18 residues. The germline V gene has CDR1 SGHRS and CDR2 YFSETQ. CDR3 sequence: CASSPPNVTSYSNQPQHF. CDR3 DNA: TGCGCCAGCAGCCCCCCGAACGTTACATCGTATAGCAATCAGCCCCAGCATTTT.

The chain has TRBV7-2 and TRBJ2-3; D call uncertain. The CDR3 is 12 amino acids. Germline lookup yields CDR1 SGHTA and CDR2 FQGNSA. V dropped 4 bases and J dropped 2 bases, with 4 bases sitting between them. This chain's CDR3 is CASSSYTDTQYF. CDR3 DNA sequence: TGTGCCAGCAGCTCCTACACAGATACGCAGTATTTT.

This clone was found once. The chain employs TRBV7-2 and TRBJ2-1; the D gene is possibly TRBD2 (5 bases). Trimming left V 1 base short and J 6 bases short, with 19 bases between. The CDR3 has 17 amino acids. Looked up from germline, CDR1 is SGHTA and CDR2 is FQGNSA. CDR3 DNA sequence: TGTGCCAGCAGCTTAGGGGCCGGGATAGGTATGTCCAATGAGCAGTTCTTC. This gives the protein CASSLGAGIGMSNEQFF.

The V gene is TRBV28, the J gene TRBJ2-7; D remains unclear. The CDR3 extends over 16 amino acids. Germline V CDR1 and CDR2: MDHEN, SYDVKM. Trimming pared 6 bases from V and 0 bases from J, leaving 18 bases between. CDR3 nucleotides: TGTGCCAGCAGCCCCATGCCACAGCCCGGCTCCTACGAGCAGTACTTC. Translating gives CASSPMPQPGSYEQYF.

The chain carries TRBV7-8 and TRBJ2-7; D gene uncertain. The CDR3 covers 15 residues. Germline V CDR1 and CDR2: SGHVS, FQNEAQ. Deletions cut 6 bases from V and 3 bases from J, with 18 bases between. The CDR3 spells CASSFNRVLFYEQYF. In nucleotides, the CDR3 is TGTGCCAGCAGTTTCAACCGGGTCTTATTCTACGAGCAGTACTTC.

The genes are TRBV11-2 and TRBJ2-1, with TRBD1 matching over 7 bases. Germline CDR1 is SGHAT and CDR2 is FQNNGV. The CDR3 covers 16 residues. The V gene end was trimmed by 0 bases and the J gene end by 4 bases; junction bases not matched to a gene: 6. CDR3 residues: CASSLDRGYGYNEQFF. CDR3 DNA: TGTGCCAGCAGCTTAGACAGGGGGTACGGGTACAATGAGCAGTTCTTC.

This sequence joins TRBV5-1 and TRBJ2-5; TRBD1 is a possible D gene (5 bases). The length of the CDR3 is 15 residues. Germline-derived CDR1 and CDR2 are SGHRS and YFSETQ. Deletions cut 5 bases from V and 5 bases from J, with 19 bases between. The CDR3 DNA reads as TGCGCCAGCAGGCCCCAGGGTGGTCCTGGGGAGACCCAGTACTTC. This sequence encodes CASRPQGGPGETQYF.

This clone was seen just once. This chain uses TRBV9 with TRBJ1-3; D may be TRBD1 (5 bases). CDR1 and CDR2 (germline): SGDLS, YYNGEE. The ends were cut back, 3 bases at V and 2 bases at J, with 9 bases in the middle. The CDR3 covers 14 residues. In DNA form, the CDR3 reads TGTGCCAGCAGCGGGGGCCTCCCTGGAAACACCATATATTTT. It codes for CASSGGLPGNTIYF.

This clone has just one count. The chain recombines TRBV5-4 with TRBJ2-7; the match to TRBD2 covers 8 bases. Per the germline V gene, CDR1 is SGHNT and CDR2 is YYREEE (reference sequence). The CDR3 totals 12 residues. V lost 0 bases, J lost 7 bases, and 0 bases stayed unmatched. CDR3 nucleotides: TGTGCCAGCAGCTTGGGCGGGGGGGAGCAGTACTTC. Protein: CASSLGGGEQYF.

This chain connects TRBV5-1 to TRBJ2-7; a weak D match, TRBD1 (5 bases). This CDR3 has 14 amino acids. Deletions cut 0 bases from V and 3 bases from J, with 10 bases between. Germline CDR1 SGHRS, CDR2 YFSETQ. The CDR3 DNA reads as TGCGCCAGCAGCTTGGACAGGCCCCGCTACGAGCAGTACTTC. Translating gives CASSLDRPRYEQYF.

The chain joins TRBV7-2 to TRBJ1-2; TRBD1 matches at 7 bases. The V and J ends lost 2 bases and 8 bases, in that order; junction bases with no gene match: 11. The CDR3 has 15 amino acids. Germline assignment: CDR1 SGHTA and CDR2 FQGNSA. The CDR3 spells CASSLKARSGGGYTF. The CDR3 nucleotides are TGTGCCAGCAGCTTAAAAGCTAGGTCAGGGGGAGGCTACACCTTC.